The clone carrying this TCR beta chain was picked up a small number of times. Its target is unknown. The sample comes from a study of cytomegalovirus exposure and HLA in healthy donors. Findings of the study overall: A few chains linked to CMV were shown in vitro to be specific for CMV antigens. A subsequent analysis found that TCR clusters from the first cohort also tended to co-occur in the 120 or so validation repertoires, with about 93% of cluster scores above 0. It was reported that the classifier diagnosed cytomegalovirus status with high specificity and sensitivity in both the original and validation cohorts.

The CDR3 extends over 15 amino acids. Between the trimmed V and J ends, which lost 5 bases and 1 base, there was a span of 9 bases. From germline, CDR1 is LNHDA and CDR2 SQIVND (reference sequence). Repertoires were generated with immunoSEQ multiplex PCR, while TCRdb's copy carries only in-frame clones and drops some. The sample has over 100,000 clones; 85% to 90% are singletons. The donors were in the approximately 120-subject validation cohort, distinct from the approximately 670-subject first cohort. This TCR derives from a woman younger than 35 in good health and CMV-seronegative. Sequenced input: PBMCs. The chain couples TRBV19 to TRBJ1-6, with D unclear. CDR3 DNA: TGTGCCAGTAGTGAGGGCAGGTCCTATAATTCACCCCTCCACTTT. Amino acid sequence: CASSEGRSYNSPLHF.